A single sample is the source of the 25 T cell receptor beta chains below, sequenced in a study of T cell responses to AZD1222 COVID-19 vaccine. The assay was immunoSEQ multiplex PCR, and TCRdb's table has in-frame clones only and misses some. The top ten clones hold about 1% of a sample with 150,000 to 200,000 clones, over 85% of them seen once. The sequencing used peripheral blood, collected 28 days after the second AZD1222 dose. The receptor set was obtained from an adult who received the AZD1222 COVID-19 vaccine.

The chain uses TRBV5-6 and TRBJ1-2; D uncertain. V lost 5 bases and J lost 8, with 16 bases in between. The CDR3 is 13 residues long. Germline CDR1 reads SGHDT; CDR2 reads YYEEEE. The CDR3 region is CASSPTWSEGYTF. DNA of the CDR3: TGTGCCAGCAGTCCGACTTGGTCTGAGGGCTACACCTTC.

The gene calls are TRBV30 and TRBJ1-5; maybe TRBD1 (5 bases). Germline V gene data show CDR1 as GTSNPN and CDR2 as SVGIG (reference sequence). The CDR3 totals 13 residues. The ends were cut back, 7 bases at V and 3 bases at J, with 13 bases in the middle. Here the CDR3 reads CAFTGGLNQPQHF. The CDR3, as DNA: TGTGCCTTTACAGGAGGCCTCAATCAGCCCCAGCATTTT.

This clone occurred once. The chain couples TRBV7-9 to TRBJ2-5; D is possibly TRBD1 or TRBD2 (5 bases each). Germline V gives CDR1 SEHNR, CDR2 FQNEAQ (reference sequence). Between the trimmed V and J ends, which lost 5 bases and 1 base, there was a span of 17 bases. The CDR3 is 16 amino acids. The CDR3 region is CASSRLGRGPQETQYF. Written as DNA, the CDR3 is TGTGCCAGCAGCCGCCTCGGTCGGGGACCCCAAGAGACCCAGTACTTC.

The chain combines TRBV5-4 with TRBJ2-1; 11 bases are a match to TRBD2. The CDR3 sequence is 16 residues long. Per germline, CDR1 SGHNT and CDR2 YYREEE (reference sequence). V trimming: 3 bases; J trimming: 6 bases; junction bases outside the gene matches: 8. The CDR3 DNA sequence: TGTGCCAGCAGCTCGAAGACTAGCGGGGCGCTCAATGAGCAGTTCTTC. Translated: CASSSKTSGALNEQFF.

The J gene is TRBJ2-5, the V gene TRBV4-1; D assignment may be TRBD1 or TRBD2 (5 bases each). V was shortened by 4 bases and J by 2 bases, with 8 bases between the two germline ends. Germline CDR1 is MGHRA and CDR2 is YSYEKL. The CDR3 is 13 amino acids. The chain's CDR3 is CASSLGTQETQYF. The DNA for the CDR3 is TGCGCCAGCAGCCTGGGGACGCAAGAGACCCAGTACTTC.

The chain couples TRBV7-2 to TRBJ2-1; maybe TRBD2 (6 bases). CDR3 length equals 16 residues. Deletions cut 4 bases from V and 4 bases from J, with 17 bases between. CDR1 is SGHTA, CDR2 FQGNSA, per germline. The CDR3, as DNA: TGTGCCAGCAGCTCGATGGGGACTCAGTCTTACAATGAGCAGTTCTTC. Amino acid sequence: CASSSMGTQSYNEQFF.

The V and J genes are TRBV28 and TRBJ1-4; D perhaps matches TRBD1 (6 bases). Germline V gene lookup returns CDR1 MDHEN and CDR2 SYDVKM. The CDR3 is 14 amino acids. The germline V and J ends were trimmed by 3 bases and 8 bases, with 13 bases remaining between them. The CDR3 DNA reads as TGTGCCAGCAGTTTCAGGGGAGGGTTCGAAAAACTGTTTTTT. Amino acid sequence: CASSFRGGFEKLFF.

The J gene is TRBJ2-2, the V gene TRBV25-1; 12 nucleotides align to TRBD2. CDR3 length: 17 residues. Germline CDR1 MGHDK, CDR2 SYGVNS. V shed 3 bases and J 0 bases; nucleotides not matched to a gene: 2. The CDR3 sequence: CASSDLAGGPNTGELFF. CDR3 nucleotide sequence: TGTGCCAGCAGTGATCTAGCGGGGGGGCCGAACACCGGGGAGCTGTTTTTT.

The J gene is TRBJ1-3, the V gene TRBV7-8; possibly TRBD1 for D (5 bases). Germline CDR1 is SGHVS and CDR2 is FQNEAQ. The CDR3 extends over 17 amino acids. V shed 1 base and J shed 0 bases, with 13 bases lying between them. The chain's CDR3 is CASSLDRGPSSGNTIYF. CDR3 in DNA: TGTGCCAGCAGCTTAGATAGGGGCCCTAGCTCTGGAAACACCATATATTTT.

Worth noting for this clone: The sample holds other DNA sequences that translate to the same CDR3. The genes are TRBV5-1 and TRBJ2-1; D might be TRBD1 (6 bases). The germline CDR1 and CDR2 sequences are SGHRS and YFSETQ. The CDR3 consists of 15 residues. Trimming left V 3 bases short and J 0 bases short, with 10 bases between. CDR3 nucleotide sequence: TGCGCCAGCAGCTGGACAGCTAGCTCCTACAATGAGCAGTTCTTC. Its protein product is CASSWTASSYNEQFF.

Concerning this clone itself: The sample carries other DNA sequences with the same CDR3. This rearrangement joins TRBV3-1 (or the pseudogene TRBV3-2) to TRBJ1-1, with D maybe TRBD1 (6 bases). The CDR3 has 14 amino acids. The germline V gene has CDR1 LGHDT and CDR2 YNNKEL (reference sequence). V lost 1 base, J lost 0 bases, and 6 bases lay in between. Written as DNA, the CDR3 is TGTGCCAGCAGCCAAGGGACAGTGAACACTGAAGCTTTCTTT. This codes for CASSQGTVNTEAFF.

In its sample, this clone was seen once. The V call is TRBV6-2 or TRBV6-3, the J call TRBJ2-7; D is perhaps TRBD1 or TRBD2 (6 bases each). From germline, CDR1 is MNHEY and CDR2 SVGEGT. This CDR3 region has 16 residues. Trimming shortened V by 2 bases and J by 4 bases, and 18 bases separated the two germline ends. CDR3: CASSYTKGGIPYEQYF. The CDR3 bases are TGTGCCAGCAGTTACACTAAGGGGGGAATACCTTACGAGCAGTACTTC.

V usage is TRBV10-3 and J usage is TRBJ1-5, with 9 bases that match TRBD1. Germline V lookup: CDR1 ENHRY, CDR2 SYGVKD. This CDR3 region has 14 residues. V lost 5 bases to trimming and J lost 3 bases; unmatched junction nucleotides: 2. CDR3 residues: CAISRTGDNQPQHF. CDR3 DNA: TGTGCCATCAGTCGGACAGGGGACAATCAGCCCCAGCATTTT.

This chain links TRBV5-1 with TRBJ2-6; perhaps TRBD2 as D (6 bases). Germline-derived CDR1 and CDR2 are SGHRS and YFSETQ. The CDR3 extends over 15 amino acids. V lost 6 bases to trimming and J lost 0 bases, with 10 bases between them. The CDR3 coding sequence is TGCGCCAGCATGGAGGGTAACTCTGGGGCCAACGTCCTGACTTTC. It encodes CASMEGNSGANVLTF.

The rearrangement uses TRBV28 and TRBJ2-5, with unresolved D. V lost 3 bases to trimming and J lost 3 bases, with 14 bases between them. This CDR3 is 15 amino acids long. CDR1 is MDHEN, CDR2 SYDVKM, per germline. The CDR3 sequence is CASSFRRIQKETQYF. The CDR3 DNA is TGTGCCAGCAGTTTTCGTAGGATTCAGAAAGAGACCCAGTACTTC.

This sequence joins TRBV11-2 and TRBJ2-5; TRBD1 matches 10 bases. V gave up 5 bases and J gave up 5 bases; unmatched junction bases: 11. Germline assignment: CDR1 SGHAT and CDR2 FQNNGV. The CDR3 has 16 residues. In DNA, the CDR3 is TGTGCCAGCAGCCCCGACAGGGGGCGATTTTTGGAGACCCAGTACTTC. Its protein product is CASSPDRGRFLETQYF. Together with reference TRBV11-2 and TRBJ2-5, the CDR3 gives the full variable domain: EAGVAQSPRYKIIEKRQSVAFWCNPISGHATLYWYQQILGQGPKLLIQFQNNGVVDDSQLPKDRFSAERLKGVDSTLKIQPAKLEDSAVYLCASSPDRGRFLETQYFGPGTRLLVL.

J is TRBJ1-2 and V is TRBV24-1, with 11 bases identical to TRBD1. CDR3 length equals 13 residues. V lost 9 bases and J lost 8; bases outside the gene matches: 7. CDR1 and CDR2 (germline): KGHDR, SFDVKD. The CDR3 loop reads CATGEDRGRGYTF. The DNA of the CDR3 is TGTGCCACCGGCGAGGACAGGGGGCGGGGCTACACCTTC.

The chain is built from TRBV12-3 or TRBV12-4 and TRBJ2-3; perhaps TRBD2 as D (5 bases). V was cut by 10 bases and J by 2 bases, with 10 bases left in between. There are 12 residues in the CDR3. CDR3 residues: CATVANTDTQYF. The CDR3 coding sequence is TGTGCCACCGTAGCGAACACAGATACGCAGTATTTT.

The CDR3 DNA reads TGTGCCAGCAGCCGCGGGGGGGGCCCGGACACAGATACGCAGTATTTT. Translating it yields CASSRGGGPDTDTQYF. V usage is TRBV5-5 and J usage is TRBJ2-3; 9 nucleotides agree with TRBD2. The germline V gene has CDR1 SGHKS and CDR2 YYEKEE (reference sequence). V was pared by 4 bases and J by 2 bases, with 8 bases of the junction left unmatched. This CDR3 spans 16 amino acids.

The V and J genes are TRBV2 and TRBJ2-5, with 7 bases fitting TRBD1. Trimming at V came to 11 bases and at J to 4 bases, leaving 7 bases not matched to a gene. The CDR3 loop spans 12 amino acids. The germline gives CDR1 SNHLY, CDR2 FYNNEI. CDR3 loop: CAGTGDGETQYF. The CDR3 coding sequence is TGTGCCGGCACAGGGGACGGAGAGACCCAGTACTTC.

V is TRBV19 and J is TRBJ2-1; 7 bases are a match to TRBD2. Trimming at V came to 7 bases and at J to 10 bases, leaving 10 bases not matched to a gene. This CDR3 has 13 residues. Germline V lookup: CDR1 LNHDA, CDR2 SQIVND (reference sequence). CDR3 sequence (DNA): TGTGCCAGTACCCCAAGGTGGGGAGGGGAGCAGTTCTTC. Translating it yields CASTPRWGGEQFF.

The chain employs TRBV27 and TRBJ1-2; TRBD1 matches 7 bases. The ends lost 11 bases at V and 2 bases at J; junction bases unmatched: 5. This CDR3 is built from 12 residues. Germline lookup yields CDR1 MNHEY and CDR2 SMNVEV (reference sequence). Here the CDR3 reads CAARTGNYGYTF. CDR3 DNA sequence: TGTGCCGCCCGGACAGGCAACTATGGCTACACCTTC.

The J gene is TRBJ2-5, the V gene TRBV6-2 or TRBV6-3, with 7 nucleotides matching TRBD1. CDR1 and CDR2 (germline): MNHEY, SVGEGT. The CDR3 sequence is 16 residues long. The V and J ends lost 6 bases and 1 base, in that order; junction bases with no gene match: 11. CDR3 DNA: TGTGCCAGCAGCCACCTTTGGGCAGGGGGCCAAGAGACCCAGTACTTC. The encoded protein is CASSHLWAGGQETQYF.

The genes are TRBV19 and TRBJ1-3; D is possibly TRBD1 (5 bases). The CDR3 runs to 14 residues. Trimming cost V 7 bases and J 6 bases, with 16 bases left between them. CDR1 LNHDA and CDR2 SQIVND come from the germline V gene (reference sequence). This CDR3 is CASNPWGAENTIYF. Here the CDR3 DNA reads TGTGCCAGTAATCCCTGGGGCGCGGAAAACACCATATATTTT.

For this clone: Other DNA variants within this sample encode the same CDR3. The CDR3 spells CASSPRPAETQYF. CDR3 DNA: TGTGCCAGCTCACCAAGGCCCGCGGAGACCCAGTACTTC. The rearrangement uses TRBV18 and TRBJ2-5; D remains ambiguous. In germline, CDR1 is KGHSH, CDR2 LQKENI. This CDR3 comprises 13 residues. V lost 2 bases, J lost 5 bases, and 9 bases lay in between.